This T cell receptor beta chain was identified during a study of blood T cell repertoires in COVID-19. About the study: Italy, Spain and the United States were the sources of the convalescent and acute COVID-19 samples.

TCRdb's copy holds only in-frame clones and misses some; the assay was immunoSEQ multiplex PCR. Of 60,000 to 80,000 clones in the sample, around 89% are singletons; the top ten hold over 5%. Material: peripheral blood. This clonotype was obtained from a woman in her 70s with acute or convalescent COVID-19.

In nucleotides, the CDR3 is TGTGCCAGCCGCCTGGACAGGGAGCGGGCCAAAAACATTCAGTACTTC. Translation: CASRLDRERAKNIQYF. The chain has TRBV28 and TRBJ2-4; 8 bases match TRBD1. The CDR3 length is 16 residues. V was pared by 8 bases and J by 1 base, with 10 bases of the junction left unmatched. Germline CDR1 is MDHEN and CDR2 is SYDVKM.